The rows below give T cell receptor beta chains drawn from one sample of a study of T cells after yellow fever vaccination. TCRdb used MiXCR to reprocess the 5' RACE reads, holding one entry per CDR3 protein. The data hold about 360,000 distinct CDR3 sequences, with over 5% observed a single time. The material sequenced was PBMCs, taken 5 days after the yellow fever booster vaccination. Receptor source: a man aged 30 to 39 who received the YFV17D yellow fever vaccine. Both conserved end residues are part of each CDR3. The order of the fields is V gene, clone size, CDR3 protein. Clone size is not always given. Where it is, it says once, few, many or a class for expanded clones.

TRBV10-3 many CAISETSGRTHEQFF
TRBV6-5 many CASSSLAVISTDTQYF
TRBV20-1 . CSASPRGGIQYF
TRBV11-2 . CASSLVAAALLDTQYF
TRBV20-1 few CSALAGINQETQYF
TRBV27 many CASSRDFGNEQFF
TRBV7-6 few CASSLAGTAPYNEQFF
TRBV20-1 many CSASSPEGFDSILNYGYTF
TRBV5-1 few CASGMNRGLSEQFF
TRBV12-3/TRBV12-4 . CASSPSTENEQFF
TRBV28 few CASSFQGYSSYEQYF
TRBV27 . CASSLTDSFTYEQYF
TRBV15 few CATSTRRTGGLDEQFF
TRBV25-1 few CASSEPTGGPYEQYF
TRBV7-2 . CASSWQLAGGGELFF
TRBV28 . CASSPYDRGLNTGELFF
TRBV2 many CASRWEREFYEQFF
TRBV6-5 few CASSYSTVGNTIYF
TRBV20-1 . CSARVFLVGRAVNEQFF
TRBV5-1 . CASSLSPTTYNEQFF
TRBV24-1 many CATQGHNQETQYF
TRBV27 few CASSFRGRDTDTQYF
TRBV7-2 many CASSSRRGNPYEQYF
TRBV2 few CASSVAGEKNQPQHF
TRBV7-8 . CASSLDPGLAGLEQFF
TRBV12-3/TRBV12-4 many CASSRGLYNEQFF
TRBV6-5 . CASSWTSGSGETQYF
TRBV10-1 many CASSRTGTRTDEQFF
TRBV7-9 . CASLKQQGGETQYF
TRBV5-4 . CASSRAASGIYEQYF
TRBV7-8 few CASSLASLGQYF
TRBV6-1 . CASSRKTGGQETQYF
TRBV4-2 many CASSQAGQGAGEQFF
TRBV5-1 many CASGVLARSAGNEQFF
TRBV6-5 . CASSYSLRGSTDTQYF
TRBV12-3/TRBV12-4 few CASSLYTPNTGELFF